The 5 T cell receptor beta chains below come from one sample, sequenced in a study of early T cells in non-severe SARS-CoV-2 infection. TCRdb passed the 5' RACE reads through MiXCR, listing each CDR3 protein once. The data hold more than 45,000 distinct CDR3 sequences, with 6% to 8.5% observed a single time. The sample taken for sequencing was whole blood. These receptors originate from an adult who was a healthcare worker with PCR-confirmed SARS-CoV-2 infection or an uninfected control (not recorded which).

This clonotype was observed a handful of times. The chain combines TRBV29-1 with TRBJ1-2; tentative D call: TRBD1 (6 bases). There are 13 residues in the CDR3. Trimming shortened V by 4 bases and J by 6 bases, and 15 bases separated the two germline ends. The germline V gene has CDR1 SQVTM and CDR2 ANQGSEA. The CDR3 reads CSVGTNRDDGYTF. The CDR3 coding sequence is TGCAGCGTTGGTACAAACAGGGACGATGGCTACACCTTC.

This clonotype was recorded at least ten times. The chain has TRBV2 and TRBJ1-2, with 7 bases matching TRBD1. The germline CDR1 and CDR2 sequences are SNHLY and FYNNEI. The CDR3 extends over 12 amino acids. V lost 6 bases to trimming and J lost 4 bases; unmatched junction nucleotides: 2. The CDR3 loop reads CASRTGSYGYTF. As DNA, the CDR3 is TGTGCCAGCAGGACAGGGAGCTATGGCTACACCTTC.

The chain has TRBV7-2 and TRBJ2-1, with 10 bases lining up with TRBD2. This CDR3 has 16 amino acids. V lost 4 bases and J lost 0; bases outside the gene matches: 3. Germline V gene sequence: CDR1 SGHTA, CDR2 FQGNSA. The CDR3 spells CASSWSSGSSYNEQFF. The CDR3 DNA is TGTGCCAGCAGCTGGTCTAGCGGGAGCTCCTACAATGAGCAGTTCTTC.

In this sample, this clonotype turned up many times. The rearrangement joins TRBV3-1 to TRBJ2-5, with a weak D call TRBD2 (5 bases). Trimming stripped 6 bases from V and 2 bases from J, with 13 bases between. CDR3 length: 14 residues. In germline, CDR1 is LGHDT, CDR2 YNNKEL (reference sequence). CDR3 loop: CASSIRTGQETQYF. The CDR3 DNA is TGTGCCAGCAGTATAAGGACGGGACAAGAGACCCAGTACTTC.

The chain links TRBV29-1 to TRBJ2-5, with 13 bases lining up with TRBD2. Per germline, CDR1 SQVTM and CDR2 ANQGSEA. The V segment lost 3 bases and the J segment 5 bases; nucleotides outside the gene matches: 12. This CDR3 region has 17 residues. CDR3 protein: CSVEGGTSGIATETQYF. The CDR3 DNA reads TGCAGCGTTGAGGGGGGGACTAGCGGGATAGCTACGGAGACCCAGTACTTC.